The sequence of this T cell receptor (beta chain) was determined in a study of T cell repertoires in cytomegalovirus infection. Study-wide context: Public TCR beta signature analysis indicated the presence of both CMV infection and matching HLA type. Study-level findings and limits: HLA-C-restricted TCR beta clonotypes specific for CMV led the ex vivo response.

From the reads, TCRdb called clonotypes with MiXCR, one entry per CDR3 protein. The sample lists 200,000 or so distinct CDR3 sequences, roughly 30% occurring once. Points on this clonotype: The antigen is unknown. The DNA is omitted, as the CDR3 cannot be located on it reliably, and the CDR3 follows TCRdb's listing.

The germline V gene encodes CDR1 SQVTM and CDR2 ANQGSEA. Inclusive of both ends, the CDR3 amounts to 12 amino acids. The chain carries TRBV29-1 and TRBJ1-2; TRBD1, the D gene given by the table, was not confirmed from the DNA. This sequence originates from a human donor in good health (CMV status not recorded). Some clones in this sample may be carry-over from other donors' samples. Sequences were obtained from PBMCs. The CDR3: CSAVGQGSTYTF.